This TCR beta chain derives from a study of blood T cells in healthy people across ages. About the research overall: Per two T cells, about one barcoded beta molecule was captured through template switching.

In the case of this clonotype: Its antigen is still unknown.

The CDR3 is 14 amino acids. Germline V CDR1 and CDR2: DFQATT, SNEGSKA (reference sequence). After removal of 3 bases from V and 5 bases from J, the junction contained 6 bases not matched to a gene. Combining a sample-barcoded 5' primer with a J-beta primer mix, a second PCR ran for about 7 to 12 cycles. Each cDNA was tagged by a template-switch adaptor containing 12 random nucleotides. The yield of each sample was at least 2.5 million CDR3-containing paired-end reads. Using its own MiXCR run on the 5' RACE reads, TCRdb lists one record per CDR3 protein. The sample shows 1.5 million to 2 million distinct CDR3 sequences, roughly 27% of them seen only once. Study results and limitations: Significant beta diversity loss was already apparent by age about 39, declining roughly linearly.

The sample was blood. This TCR came from a young woman in good health. The genes are TRBV20-1 and TRBJ2-1, with TRBD2 identical over 8 bases. The chain's CDR3 is CSASRRGDHNEQFF. The CDR3 DNA reads TGCAGTGCTAGTCGGCGGGGGGACCACAATGAGCAGTTCTTC.